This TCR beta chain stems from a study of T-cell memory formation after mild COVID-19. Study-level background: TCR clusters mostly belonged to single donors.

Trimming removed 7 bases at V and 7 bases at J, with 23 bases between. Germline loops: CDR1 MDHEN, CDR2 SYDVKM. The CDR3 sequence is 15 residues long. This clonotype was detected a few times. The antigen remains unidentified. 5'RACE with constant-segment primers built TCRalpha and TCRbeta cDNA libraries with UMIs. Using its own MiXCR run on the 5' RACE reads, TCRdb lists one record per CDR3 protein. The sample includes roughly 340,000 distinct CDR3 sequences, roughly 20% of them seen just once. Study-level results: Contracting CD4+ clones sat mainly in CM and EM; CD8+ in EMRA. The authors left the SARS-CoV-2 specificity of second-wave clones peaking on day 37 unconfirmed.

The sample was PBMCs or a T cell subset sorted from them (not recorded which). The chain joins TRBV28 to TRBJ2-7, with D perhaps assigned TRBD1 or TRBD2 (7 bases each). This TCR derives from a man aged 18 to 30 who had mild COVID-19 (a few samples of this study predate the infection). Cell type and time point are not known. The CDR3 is CASTSGGAGGGEQYV. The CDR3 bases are TGTGCCAGCACCTCAGGCGGGGCAGGGGGAGGGGAGCAGTACGTC.